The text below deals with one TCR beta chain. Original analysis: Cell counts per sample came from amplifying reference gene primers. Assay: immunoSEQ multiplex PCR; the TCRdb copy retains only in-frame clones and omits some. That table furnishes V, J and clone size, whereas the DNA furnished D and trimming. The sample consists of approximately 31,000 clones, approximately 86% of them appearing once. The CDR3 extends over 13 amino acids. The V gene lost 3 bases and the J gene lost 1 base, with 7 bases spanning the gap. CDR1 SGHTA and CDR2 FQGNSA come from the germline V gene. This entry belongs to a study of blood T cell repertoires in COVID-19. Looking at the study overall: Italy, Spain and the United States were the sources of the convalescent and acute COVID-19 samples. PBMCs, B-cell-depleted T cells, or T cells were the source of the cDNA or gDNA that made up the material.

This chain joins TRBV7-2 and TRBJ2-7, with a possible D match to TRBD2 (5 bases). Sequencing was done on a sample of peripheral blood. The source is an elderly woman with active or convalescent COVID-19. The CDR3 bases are TGTGCCAGCAGCTTTGACTATTCCTACGAGCAGTACTTC. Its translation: CASSFDYSYEQYF.